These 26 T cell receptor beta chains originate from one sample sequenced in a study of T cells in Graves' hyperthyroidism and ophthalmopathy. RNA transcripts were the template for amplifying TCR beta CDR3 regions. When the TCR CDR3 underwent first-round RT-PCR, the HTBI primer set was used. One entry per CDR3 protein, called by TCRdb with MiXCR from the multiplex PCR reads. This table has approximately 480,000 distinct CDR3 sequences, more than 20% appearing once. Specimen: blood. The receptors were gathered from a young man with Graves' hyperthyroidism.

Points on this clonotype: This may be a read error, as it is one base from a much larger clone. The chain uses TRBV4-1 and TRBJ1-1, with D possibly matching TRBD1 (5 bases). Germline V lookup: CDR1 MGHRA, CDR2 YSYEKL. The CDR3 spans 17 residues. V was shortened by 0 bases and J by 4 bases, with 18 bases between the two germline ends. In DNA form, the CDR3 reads TGCGCCAGCAGCCAAGATGCGCGACAGCGAAGGGTCACTGAAGCTTTCTTT. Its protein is CASSQDARQRRVTEAFF.

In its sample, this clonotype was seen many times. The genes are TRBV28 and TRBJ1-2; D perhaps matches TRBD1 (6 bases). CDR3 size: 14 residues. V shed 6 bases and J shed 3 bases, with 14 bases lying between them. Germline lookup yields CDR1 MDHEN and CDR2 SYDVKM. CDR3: CASRSGQSHYGYTF. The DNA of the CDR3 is TGTGCCAGCAGGTCCGGACAGTCCCACTATGGCTACACCTTC.

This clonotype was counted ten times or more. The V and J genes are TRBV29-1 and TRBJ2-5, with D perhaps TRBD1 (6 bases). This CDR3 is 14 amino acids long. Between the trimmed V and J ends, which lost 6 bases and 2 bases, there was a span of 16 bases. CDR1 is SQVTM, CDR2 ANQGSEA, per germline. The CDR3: CSVVFITGQETQYF. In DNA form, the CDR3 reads TGCAGCGTCGTCTTCATTACAGGGCAAGAGACCCAGTACTTC. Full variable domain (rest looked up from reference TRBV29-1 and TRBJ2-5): SAVISQKPSRDICQRGTSLTIQCQVDSQVTMMFWYRQQPGQSLTLIATANQGSEATYESGFVIDKFPISRPNLTFSTLTVSNMSPEDSSIYLCSVVFITGQETQYFGPGTRLLVL.

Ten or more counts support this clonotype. The CDR3 coding sequence is TGTGCCAGTAGAGACAGACCCAACACTGAAGCTTTCTTT. Amino acid sequence: CASRDRPNTEAFF. The chain is built from TRBV12-3 or TRBV12-4 and TRBJ1-1; D is possibly TRBD1 (5 bases). Deletions cut 9 bases from V and 2 bases from J, with 13 bases between. This CDR3 is built from 13 residues.

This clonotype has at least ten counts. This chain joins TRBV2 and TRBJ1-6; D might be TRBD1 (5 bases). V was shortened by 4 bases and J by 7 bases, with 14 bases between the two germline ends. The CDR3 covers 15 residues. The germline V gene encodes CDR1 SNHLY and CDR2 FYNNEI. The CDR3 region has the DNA TGTGCCAGCAGTGCGGGAGACAGCCTAAATTCACCCCTCCACTTT. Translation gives CASSAGDSLNSPLHF.

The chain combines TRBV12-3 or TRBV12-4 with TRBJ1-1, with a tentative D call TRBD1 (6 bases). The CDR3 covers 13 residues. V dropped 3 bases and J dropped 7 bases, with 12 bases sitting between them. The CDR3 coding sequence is TGTGCCAGCAGTTTTCAGGGGAGGGGTGAAGCTTTCTTT. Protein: CASSFQGRGEAFF.

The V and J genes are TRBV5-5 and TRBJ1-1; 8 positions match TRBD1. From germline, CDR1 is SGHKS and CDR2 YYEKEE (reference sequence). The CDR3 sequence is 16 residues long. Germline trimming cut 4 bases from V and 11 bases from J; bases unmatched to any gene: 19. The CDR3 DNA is TGTGCCAGCAGCGAAACTGTGCAGGGGGCTTCCATACTGGCTTTCTTT. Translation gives CASSETVQGASILAFF.

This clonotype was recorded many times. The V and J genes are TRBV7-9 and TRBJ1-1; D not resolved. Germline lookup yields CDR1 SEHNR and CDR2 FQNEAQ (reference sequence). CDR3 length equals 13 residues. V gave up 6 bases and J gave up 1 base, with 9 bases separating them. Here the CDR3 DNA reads TGTGCCAGCAGTCGGAGTCCGAACACTGAAGCTTTCTTT. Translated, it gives CASSRSPNTEAFF.

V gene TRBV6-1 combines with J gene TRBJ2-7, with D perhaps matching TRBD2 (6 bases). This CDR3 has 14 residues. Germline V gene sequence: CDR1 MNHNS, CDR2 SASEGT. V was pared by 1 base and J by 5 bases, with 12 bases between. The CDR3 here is CASSEGGWGDEQYF. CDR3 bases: TGTGCCAGCAGTGAAGGGGGTTGGGGGGACGAGCAGTACTTC.

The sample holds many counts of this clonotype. The CDR3 reads CASKEQGGGYTF. The CDR3 DNA is TGTGCCAGCAAGGAACAGGGAGGCGGCTACACCTTC. V gene TRBV2 combines with J gene TRBJ1-2, with TRBD1 as a possible D gene (6 bases). V was pared by 7 bases and J by 8 bases, with 14 bases between. CDR1 SNHLY and CDR2 FYNNEI come from the germline V gene. The length of the CDR3 is 12 residues. Complete variable domain (other parts from reference TRBV2 and TRBJ1-2): EPEVTQTPSHQVTQMGQEVILRCVPISNHLYFYWYRQILGQKVEFLVSFYNNEISEKSEIFDDQFSVERPDGSNFTLKIRSTKLEDSAMYFCASKEQGGGYTFGSGTRLTVV.

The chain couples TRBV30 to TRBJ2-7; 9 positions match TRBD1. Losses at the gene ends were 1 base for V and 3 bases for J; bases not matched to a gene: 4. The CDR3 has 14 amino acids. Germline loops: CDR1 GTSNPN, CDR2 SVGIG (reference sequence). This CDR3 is CAWSDRGPFYEQYF. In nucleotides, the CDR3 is TGTGCCTGGAGTGACAGGGGGCCCTTCTACGAGCAGTACTTC.

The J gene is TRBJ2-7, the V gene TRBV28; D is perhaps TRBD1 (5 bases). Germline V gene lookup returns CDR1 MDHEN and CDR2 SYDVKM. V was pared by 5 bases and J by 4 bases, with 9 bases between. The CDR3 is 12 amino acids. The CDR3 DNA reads TGTGCCAGCAGTAAACAGGTTTACGAGCAGTACTTC. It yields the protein CASSKQVYEQYF.

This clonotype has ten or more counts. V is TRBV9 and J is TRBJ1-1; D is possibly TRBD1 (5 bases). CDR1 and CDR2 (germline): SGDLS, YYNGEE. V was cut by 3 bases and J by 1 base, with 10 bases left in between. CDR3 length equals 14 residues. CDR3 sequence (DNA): TGTGCCAGCAGCGCAAAGACAGAGAACACTGAAGCTTTCTTT. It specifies CASSAKTENTEAFF. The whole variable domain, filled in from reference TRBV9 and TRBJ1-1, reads DSGVTQTPKHLITATGQRVTLRCSPRSGDLSVYWYQQSLDQGLQFLIQYYNGEERAKGNILERFSAQQFPDLHSELNLSSLELGDSALYFCASSAKTENTEAFFGQGTRLTVV.

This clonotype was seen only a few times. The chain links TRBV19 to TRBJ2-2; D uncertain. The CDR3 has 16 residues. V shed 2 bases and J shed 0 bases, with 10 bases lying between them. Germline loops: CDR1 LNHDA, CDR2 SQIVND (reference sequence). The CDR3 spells CASSILAGTNTGELFF. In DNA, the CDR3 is TGTGCCAGTAGTATATTGGCCGGAACGAACACCGGGGAGCTGTTTTTT. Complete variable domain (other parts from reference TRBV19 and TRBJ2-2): DGGITQSPKYLFRKEGQNVTLSCEQNLNHDAMYWYRQDPGQGLRLIYYSQIVNDFQKGDIAEGYSVSREKKESFPLTVTSAQKNPTAFYLCASSILAGTNTGELFFGEGSRLTVL.

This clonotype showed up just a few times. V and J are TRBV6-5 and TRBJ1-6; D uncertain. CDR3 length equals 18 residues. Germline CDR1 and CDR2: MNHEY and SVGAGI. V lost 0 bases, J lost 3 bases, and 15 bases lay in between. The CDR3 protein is CASSYSGDGLLYNSPLHF. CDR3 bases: TGTGCCAGCAGTTACTCCGGCGACGGACTGCTCTATAATTCACCCCTCCACTTT.

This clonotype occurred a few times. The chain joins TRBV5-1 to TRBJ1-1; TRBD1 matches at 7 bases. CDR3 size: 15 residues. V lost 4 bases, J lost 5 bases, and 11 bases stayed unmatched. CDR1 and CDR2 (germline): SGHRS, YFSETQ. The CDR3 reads CASSNGRGQGTEAFF. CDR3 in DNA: TGCGCCAGCAGCAACGGAAGGGGGCAAGGGACTGAAGCTTTCTTT. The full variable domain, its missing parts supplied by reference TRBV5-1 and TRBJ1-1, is KAGVTQTPRYLIKTRGQQVTLSCSPISGHRSVSWYQQTPGQGLQFLFEYFSETQRNKGNFPGRFSGRQFSNSRSEMNVSTLELGDSALYLCASSNGRGQGTEAFFGQGTRLTVV.

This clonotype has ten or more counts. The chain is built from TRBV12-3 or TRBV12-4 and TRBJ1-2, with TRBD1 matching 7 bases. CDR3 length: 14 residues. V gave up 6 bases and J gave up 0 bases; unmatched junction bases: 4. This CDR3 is CASSRDSSNYGYTF. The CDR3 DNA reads TGTGCCAGCAGCCGGGACAGTTCTAACTATGGCTACACCTTC.

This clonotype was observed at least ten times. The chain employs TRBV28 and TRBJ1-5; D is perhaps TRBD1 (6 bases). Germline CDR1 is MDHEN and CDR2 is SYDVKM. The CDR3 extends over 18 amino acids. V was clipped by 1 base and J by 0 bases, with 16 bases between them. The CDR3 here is CASSLYEYRTVSNQPQHF. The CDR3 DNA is TGTGCCAGCAGTTTATACGAATATAGGACAGTTAGCAATCAGCCCCAGCATTTT.

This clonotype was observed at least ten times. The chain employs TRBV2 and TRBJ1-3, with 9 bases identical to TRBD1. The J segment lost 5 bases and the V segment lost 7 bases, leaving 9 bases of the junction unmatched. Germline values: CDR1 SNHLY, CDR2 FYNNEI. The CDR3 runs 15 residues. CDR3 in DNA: TGTGCCAGCAATCTCGACAGGGGGATTCGAAACACCATATATTTT. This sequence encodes CASNLDRGIRNTIYF.

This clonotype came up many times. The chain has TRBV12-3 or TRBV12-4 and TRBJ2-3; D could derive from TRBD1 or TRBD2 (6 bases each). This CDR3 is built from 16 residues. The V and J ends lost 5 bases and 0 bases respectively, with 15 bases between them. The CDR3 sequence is CASSPGGRVSTDTQYF. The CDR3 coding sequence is TGTGCCAGCAGTCCCGGGGGCCGAGTAAGCACAGATACGCAGTATTTT.

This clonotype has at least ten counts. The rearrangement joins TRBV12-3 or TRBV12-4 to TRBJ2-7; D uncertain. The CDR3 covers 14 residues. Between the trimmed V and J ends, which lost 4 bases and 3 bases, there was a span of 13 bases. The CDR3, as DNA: TGTGCCAGCAGTTCCTCACAGCTCAACTACGAGCAGTACTTC. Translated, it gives CASSSSQLNYEQYF.

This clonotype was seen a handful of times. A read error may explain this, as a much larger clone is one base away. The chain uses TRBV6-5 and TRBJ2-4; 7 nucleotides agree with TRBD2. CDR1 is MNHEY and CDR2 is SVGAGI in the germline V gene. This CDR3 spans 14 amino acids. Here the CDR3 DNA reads TGTGCCAGCAGTTCCCAGGGAGGGAAAAACATTAAGTACTTC. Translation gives CASSSQGGKNIKYF.

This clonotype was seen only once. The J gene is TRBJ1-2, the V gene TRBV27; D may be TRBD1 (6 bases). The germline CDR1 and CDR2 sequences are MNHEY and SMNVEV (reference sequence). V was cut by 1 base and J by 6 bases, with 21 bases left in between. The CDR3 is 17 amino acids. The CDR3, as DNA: TGTGCCAGCAGTTTATGGGGCCAACCTGACAGGAAGAATGGCTACACCTTC. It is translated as CASSLWGQPDRKNGYTF.

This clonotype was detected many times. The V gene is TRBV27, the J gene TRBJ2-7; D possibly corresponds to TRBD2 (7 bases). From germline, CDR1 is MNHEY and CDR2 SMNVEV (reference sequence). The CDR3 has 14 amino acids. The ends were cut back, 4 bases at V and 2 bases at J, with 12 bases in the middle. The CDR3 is CASSYAGAAYEQYF. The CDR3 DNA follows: TGTGCCAGCAGTTACGCGGGGGCCGCCTACGAGCAGTACTTC.

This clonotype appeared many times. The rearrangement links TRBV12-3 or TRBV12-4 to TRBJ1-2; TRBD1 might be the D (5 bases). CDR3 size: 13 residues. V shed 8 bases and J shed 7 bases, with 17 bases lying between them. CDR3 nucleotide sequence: TGTGCCAGCCCTGCCCCCCAGGGTGGTGGCTACACCTTC. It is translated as CASPAPQGGGYTF.

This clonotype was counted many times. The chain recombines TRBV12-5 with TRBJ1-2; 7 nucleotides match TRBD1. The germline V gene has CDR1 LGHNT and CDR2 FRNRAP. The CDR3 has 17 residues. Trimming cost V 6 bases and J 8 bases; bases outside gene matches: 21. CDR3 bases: TGTGCTAGTGGCCCGGGTGAATGGAGGGGGCGTCTGGGAGGCTACACCTTC. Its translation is CASGPGEWRGRLGGYTF.